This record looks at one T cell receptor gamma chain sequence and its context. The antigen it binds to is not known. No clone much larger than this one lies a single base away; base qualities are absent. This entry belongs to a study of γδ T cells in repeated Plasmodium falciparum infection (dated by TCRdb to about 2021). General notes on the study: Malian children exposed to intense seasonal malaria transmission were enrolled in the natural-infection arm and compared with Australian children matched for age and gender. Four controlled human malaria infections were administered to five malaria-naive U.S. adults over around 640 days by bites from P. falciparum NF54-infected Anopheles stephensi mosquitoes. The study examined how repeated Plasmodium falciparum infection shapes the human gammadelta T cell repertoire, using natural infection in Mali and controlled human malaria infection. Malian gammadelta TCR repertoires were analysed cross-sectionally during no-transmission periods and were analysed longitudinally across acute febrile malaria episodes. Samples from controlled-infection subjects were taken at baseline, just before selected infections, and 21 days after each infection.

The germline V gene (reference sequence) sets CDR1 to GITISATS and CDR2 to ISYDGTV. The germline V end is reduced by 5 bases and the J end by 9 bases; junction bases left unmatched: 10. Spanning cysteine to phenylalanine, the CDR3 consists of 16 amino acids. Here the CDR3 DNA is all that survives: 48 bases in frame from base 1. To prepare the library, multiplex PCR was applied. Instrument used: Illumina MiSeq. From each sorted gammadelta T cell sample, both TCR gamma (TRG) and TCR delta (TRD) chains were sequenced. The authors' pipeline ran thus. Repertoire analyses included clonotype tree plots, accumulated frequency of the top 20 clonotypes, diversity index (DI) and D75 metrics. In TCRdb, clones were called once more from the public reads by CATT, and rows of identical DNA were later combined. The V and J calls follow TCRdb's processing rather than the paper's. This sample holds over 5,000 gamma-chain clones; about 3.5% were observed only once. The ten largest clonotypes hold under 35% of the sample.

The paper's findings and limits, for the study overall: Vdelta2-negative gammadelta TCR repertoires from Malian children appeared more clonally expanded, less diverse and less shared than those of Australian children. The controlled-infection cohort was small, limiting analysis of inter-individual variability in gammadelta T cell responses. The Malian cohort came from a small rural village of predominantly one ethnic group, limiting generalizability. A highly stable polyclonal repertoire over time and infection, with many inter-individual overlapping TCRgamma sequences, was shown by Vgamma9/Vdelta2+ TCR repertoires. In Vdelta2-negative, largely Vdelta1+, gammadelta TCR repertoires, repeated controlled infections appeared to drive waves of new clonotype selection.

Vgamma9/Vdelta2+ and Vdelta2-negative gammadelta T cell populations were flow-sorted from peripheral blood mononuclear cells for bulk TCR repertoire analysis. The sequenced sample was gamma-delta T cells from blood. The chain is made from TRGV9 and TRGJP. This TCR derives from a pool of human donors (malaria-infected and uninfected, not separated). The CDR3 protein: CALWGAGRLGKKIKVF. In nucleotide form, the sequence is TGTGCCTTGTGGGGGGCGGGAAGGTTGGGCAAAAAAATCAAGGTATTT.